Below are 23 T cell receptor beta chains sequenced from a single sample in a study of cytomegalovirus exposure and HLA in healthy donors. PCR used 60 Vbeta primers and 13 Jbeta primers. Sequencing was performed with immunoSEQ multiplex PCR; in TCRdb, only in-frame clones are kept and a portion is missing. The table has under 200,000 clones, about 80% seen once. Sequenced input: PBMCs. The receptors here all came from a woman between 45 and 60 years old in good health and CMV-seronegative.

The CDR3 coding sequence is TGCGCCAGCAGCTATGGACTAGCGGGAGGATCTGAGCAGTTCTTC. Amino acids: CASSYGLAGGSEQFF. The chain has TRBV5-1 and TRBJ2-1, with 14 bases matching TRBD2. The CDR3 contains 15 residues. V dropped 3 bases and J dropped 9; count of bases not matched to a gene: 5. Germline values: CDR1 SGHRS, CDR2 YFSETQ. The full variable domain, its missing parts supplied by reference TRBV5-1 and TRBJ2-1, is KAGVTQTPRYLIKTRGQQVTLSCSPISGHRSVSWYQQTPGQGLQFLFEYFSETQRNKGNFPGRFSGRQFSNSRSEMNVSTLELGDSALYLCASSYGLAGGSEQFFGPGTRLTVL.

The chain has TRBV10-2 and TRBJ2-3; 8 nucleotides line up with TRBD2. Per germline, CDR1 WSHSY and CDR2 SAAADI. CDR3 length equals 13 residues. V gave up 8 bases and J gave up 6 bases; unmatched junction bases: 7. The CDR3 DNA is TGCGCCAGCGGACTAGCTTTTTGGGATACGCAGTATTTT. Translating gives CASGLAFWDTQYF.

The genes are TRBV7-6 and TRBJ2-3, with 11 bases that match TRBD2. Germline CDR1 and CDR2: SGHVS and FNYEAQ. This CDR3 is 16 amino acids long. The V and J ends lost 5 bases and 11 bases, in that order; junction bases with no gene match: 15. The CDR3 loop reads CASSAGTSGPGIEQYF. The CDR3 DNA follows: TGTGCCAGCAGCGCCGGGACTAGCGGTCCCGGGATTGAGCAGTATTTT.

The chain links TRBV10-3 to TRBJ1-1; a weak D match, TRBD1 (5 bases). In germline, CDR1 is ENHRY, CDR2 SYGVKD. This CDR3 spans 13 amino acids. V lost 4 bases to trimming and J lost 3 bases, with 9 bases between them. CDR3 amino acids: CAISATVDTEAFF. The CDR3 region has the DNA TGTGCCATCAGTGCGACAGTGGACACTGAAGCTTTCTTT.

The table lists this clone with a count of one. The rearrangement links TRBV27 to TRBJ2-7; 7 nucleotides line up with TRBD1. The CDR3 totals 15 residues. J lost 2 bases, V lost 5 bases, and 9 bases had no gene match. Germline CDR1 MNHEY, CDR2 SMNVEV (reference sequence). As DNA, the CDR3 is TGTGCCAGCAGTCCGCAGGATGGGACAGCCTACGAGCAGTACTTC. As protein: CASSPQDGTAYEQYF.

The chain employs TRBV18 and TRBJ2-3; the D is unclear. The germline gives CDR1 KGHSH, CDR2 LQKENI. Deletions cut 3 bases from V and 0 bases from J, with 13 bases between. There are 16 residues in the CDR3. The CDR3 region is CASSPSQSSSTDTQYF. The DNA of the CDR3 is TGTGCCAGCTCACCTTCCCAAAGCTCTAGCACAGATACGCAGTATTTT.

The chain uses TRBV6-5 and TRBJ2-7, with D perhaps TRBD1 (5 bases). Trimming removed 2 bases at V and 3 bases at J, with 14 bases between. The germline V gene encodes CDR1 MNHEY and CDR2 SVGAGI. The CDR3 runs to 15 residues. CDR3 in amino acids: CASSYQGPSFYEQYF. The CDR3 DNA sequence: TGTGCCAGCAGTTACCAGGGCCCTTCTTTCTACGAGCAGTACTTC.

V and J are TRBV28 and TRBJ2-7; 7 nucleotides agree with TRBD2. The CDR3 length is 13 residues. Germline CDR1 and CDR2: MDHEN and SYDVKM. Germline trimming cut 3 bases from V and 9 bases from J; bases unmatched to any gene: 8. CDR3 in amino acids: CASSLEALAGQYF. DNA of the CDR3: TGTGCCAGCAGTTTGGAGGCCTTAGCGGGGCAGTACTTC.

V is TRBV5-6 and J is TRBJ2-7, with TRBD2 identical over 9 bases. This CDR3 contains 15 residues. The J segment lost 4 bases and the V segment lost 1 base, leaving 6 bases of the junction unmatched. From germline, CDR1 is SGHDT and CDR2 YYEEEE. The CDR3: CASSLFAGGPYEQYF. CDR3 coding DNA: TGTGCCAGCAGCTTGTTTGCGGGAGGGCCGTACGAGCAGTACTTC.

The rearrangement links TRBV18 to TRBJ2-2, with 9 bases aligning to TRBD1. Looked up from germline, CDR1 is KGHSH and CDR2 is LQKENI. There are 15 residues in the CDR3. With V trimmed by 3 bases and J by 4 bases, 3 bases remained unmatched. The CDR3 DNA follows: TGTGCCAGCTCACCTATGACAGGGGGCACCGGGGAGCTGTTTTTT. As protein: CASSPMTGGTGELFF.

This clone was picked up one time. The rearrangement links TRBV5-1 to TRBJ2-3; 15 nucleotides line up with TRBD2. Germline V gene sequence: CDR1 SGHRS, CDR2 YFSETQ. Losses at the gene ends were 1 base for V and 4 bases for J; bases not matched to a gene: 13. The CDR3 sequence is 20 residues long. The DNA for the CDR3 is TGCGCCAGCAGCTTGACGCCCTCGGGACTAGCGGGGGGTGGAGCAGATACGCAGTATTTT. Its protein is CASSLTPSGLAGGGADTQYF.

The chain uses TRBV5-4 and TRBJ1-2; TRBD1 matches 10 bases. The CDR3 totals 14 residues. Looked up from germline, CDR1 is SGHNT and CDR2 is YYREEE (reference sequence). With V trimmed by 4 bases and J by 5 bases, 5 bases remained unmatched. The CDR3 here is CASSAGQGVYGYTF. CDR3 DNA: TGTGCCAGCAGCGCTGGACAGGGGGTGTATGGCTACACCTTC.

V gene TRBV19 combines with J gene TRBJ2-1; D is perhaps TRBD1 (7 bases). Germline V gene sequence: CDR1 LNHDA, CDR2 SQIVND (reference sequence). With 3 bases removed from V and 7 bases from J, the gap between germline ends came to 22 bases. The length of the CDR3 is 17 residues. CDR3 nucleotide sequence: TGTGCCAGTAGTATCCGGACAGGCCGGGGAGGATTAAATGAGCAGTTCTTC. Its translation: CASSIRTGRGGLNEQFF.

This sequence joins TRBV5-1 and TRBJ2-7; 7 bases align to TRBD1. In germline, CDR1 is SGHRS, CDR2 YFSETQ. CDR3 length equals 16 residues. V dropped 4 bases and J dropped 0; count of bases not matched to a gene: 10. CDR3 amino acids: CASSLDGQELSYEQYF. The CDR3 nucleotides are TGCGCCAGCAGCCTCGACGGACAGGAGCTCTCCTACGAGCAGTACTTC.

This chain connects TRBV7-8 to TRBJ2-2; the D gene is possibly TRBD1 (5 bases). V was trimmed by 1 base and J by 5 bases, leaving 11 bases between them. The germline V gene has CDR1 SGHVS and CDR2 FQNEAQ. The CDR3 length is 15 residues. The CDR3, as DNA: TGTGCCAGCAGCTTAGGAAGGCAGGGTACCGGGGAGCTGTTTTTT. Its protein product is CASSLGRQGTGELFF.

V usage is TRBV7-9 and J usage is TRBJ1-1; 7 nucleotides line up with TRBD1. The CDR3 has 15 amino acids. Germline values: CDR1 SEHNR, CDR2 FQNEAQ (reference sequence). The junction had 8 bases not matched to a gene; V was cut back by 7 bases and J by 0 bases. CDR3 coding DNA: TGTGCCAGCACCACAACAGGGGCCATGAACACTGAAGCTTTCTTT. Translation: CASTTTGAMNTEAFF.

This clone was seen a single time. The J gene is TRBJ1-4, the V gene TRBV18, with a tentative D call TRBD1 (5 bases). The germline gives CDR1 KGHSH, CDR2 LQKENI. The CDR3 loop spans 14 amino acids. Between the trimmed V and J ends, which lost 2 bases and 4 bases, there was a span of 8 bases. DNA for the CDR3: TGTGCCAGCTCACCAGACAGACTTAATGAAAAACTGTTTTTT. Protein sequence: CASSPDRLNEKLFF.

This clone was seen a handful of times. The chain joins TRBV13 to TRBJ1-2, with a weak D call TRBD1 (6 bases). CDR1 is PRHDT, CDR2 FYEKMQ, per germline (reference sequence). V lost 5 bases and J 7 bases, leaving 11 bases between the germline ends. The CDR3 loop spans 12 amino acids. CDR3 in amino acids: CASSQQGTGYTF. The CDR3 DNA sequence: TGTGCCAGCAGCCAACAGGGTACTGGCTACACCTTC.

The chain uses TRBV28 and TRBJ2-5; 10 bases align to TRBD2. The ends lost 7 bases at V and 2 bases at J; junction bases unmatched: 4. CDR1 and CDR2 from the germline V gene are MDHEN and SYDVKM. The CDR3 runs 14 residues. The CDR3 nucleotides read TGTGCCAGCATGGGACTAGCGATACAAGAGACCCAGTACTTC. Translating it yields CASMGLAIQETQYF.

The V call is TRBV2, the J call TRBJ2-3; 9 bases align to TRBD2. Germline V CDR1 and CDR2: SNHLY, FYNNEI. Losses at the gene ends were 2 bases for V and 0 bases for J; bases not matched to a gene: 15. There are 20 residues in the CDR3. The CDR3 here is CASSETSSGGLLHSTDTQYF. In nucleotides, the CDR3 is TGTGCCAGCAGTGAAACGTCCAGCGGGGGGCTACTCCATAGCACAGATACGCAGTATTTT.

The rearrangement links TRBV27 to TRBJ2-7, with D possibly TRBD1 on 5 matching bases. Between the trimmed V and J ends, which lost 0 bases and 6 bases, there was a span of 15 bases. The CDR3 totals 15 residues. Germline V gives CDR1 MNHEY, CDR2 SMNVEV (reference sequence). Here the CDR3 DNA reads TGTGCCAGCAGTTTATCGAGCCAGGGTTCGATCGAGCAGTACTTC. Residues: CASSLSSQGSIEQYF.

The chain is built from TRBV30 and TRBJ2-2; a weak D match, TRBD1 (6 bases). The V end lost 8 bases, the J end lost 6 bases, and 13 bases lay between the germline ends. Germline V gene lookup returns CDR1 GTSNPN and CDR2 SVGIG (reference sequence). The CDR3 is 12 amino acids. The CDR3 loop reads CAGATGSGELFF. The CDR3 DNA reads as TGTGCCGGGGCCACAGGGTCCGGGGAGCTGTTTTTT.

This clone was recorded once. J is TRBJ1-6 and V is TRBV27; TRBD1 aligns across 7 bases. Germline V CDR1 and CDR2: MNHEY, SMNVEV (reference sequence). The CDR3 consists of 15 residues. V shed 6 bases and J 6 bases; nucleotides not matched to a gene: 8. CDR3 region: CASRPWTGSNSPLHF. CDR3 in DNA: TGTGCCAGCAGGCCCTGGACAGGTTCTAATTCACCCCTCCACTTT.